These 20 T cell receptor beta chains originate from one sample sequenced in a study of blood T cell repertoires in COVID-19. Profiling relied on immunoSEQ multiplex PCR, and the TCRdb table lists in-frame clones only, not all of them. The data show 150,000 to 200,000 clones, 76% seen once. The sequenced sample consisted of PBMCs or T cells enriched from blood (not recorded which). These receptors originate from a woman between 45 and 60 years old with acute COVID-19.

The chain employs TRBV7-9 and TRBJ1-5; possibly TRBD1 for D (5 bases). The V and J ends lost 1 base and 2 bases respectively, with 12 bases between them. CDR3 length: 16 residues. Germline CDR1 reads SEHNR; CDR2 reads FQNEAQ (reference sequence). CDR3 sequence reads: CASSLGFGGGNQPQHF. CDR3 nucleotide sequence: TGTGCCAGCAGCTTAGGATTCGGGGGGGGCAATCAGCCCCAGCATTTT.

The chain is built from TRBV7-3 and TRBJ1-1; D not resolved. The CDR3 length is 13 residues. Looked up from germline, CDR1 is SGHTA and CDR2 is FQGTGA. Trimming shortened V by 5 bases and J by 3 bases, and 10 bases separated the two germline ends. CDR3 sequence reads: CASSLQVDTEAFF. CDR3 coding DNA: TGTGCCAGCAGCCTTCAGGTGGACACTGAAGCTTTCTTT. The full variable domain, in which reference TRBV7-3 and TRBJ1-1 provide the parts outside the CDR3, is GAGVSQTPSNKVTEKGKYVELRCDPISGHTALYWYRQSLGQGPEFLIYFQGTGAADDSGLPNDRFFAVRPEGSVSTLKIQRTERGDSAVYLCASSLQVDTEAFFGQGTRLTVV.

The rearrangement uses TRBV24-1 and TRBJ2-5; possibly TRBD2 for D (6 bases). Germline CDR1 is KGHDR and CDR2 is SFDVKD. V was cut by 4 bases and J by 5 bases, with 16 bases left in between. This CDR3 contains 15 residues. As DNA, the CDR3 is TGTGCCACCAGTGAGCCGATGGGGGGTAGGGAGACCCAGTACTTC. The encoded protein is CATSEPMGGRETQYF.

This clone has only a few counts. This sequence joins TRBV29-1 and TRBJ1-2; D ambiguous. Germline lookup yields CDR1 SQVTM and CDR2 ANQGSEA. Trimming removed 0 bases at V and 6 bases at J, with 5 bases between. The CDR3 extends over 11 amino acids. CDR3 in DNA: TGCAGCGTTGAAGATCTTGATGGCTACACCTTC. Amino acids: CSVEDLDGYTF.

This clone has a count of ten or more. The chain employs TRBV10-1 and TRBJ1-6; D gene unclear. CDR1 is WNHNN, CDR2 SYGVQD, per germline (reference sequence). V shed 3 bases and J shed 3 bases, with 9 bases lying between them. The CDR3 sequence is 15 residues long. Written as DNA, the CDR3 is TGCGCCAGCAGTGAAGAGATGCTCTATAATTCACCCCTCCACTTT. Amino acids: CASSEEMLYNSPLHF.

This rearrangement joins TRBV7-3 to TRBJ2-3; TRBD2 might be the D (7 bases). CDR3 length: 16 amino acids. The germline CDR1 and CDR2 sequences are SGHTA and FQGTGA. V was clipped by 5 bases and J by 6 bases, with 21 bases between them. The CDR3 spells CASSLGSGGADDTQYF. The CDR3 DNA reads TGTGCCAGCAGCCTCGGAAGTGGGGGGGCCGATGATACGCAGTATTTT.

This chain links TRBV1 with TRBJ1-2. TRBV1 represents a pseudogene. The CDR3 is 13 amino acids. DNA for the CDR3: TGCACCAGCAGCATGCGGGGTACCTATGGCTACACCTTC. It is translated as CTSSMRGTYGYTF.

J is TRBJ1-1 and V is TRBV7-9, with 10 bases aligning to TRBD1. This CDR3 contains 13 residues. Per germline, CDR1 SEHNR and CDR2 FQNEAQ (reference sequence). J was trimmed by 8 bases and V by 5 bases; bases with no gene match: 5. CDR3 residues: CASSTRTGGEAFF. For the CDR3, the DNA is TGTGCCAGCAGCACCCGGACAGGGGGAGAAGCTTTCTTT.

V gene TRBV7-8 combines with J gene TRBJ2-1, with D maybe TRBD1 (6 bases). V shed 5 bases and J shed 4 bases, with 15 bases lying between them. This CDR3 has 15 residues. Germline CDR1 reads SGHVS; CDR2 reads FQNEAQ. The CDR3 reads CASSQSRGQYNEQFF. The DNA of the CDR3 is TGTGCCAGCAGCCAGAGTAGGGGACAATACAATGAGCAGTTCTTC.

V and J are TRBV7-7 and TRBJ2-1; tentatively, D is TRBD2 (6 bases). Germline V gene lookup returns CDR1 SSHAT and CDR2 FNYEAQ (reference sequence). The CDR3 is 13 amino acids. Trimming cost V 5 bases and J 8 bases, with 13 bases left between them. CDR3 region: CASSQGPGDEQFF. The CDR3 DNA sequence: TGTGCCAGCAGCCAGGGCCCGGGGGATGAGCAGTTCTTC.

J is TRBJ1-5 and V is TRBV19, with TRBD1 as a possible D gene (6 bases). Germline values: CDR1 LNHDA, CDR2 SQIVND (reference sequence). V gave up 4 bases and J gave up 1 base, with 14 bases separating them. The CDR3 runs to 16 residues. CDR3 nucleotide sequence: TGTGCCAGTAGTAGTTTACAGGGACTAAGCAATCAGCCCCAGCATTTT. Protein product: CASSSLQGLSNQPQHF.

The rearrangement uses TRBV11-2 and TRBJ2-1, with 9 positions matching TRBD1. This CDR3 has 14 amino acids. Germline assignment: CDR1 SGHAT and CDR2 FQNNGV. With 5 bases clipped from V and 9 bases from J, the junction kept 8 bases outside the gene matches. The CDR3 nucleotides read TGTGCCAGCAGCCATTACAGGGGGCGCTTTGAGCAGTTCTTC. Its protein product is CASSHYRGRFEQFF.

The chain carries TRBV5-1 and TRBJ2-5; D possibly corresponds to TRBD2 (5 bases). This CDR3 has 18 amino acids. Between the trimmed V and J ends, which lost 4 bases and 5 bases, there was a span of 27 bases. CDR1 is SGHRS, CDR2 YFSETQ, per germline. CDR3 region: CASSATRNHRLLRETQYF. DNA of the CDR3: TGCGCCAGCAGCGCTACTAGGAACCACCGGCTGTTACGGGAGACCCAGTACTTC.

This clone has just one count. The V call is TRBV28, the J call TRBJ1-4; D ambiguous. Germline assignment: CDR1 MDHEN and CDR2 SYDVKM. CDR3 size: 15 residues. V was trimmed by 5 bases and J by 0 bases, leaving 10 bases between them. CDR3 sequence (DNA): TGTGCCAGCAGTAGCGAACGGGCAACTAATGAAAAACTGTTTTTT. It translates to CASSSERATNEKLFF.

CDR3 nucleotide sequence: TGTGCCAGCAGCTTACGGGATTACACTGAAGCTTTCTTT. This translates into CASSLRDYTEAFF. The chain combines TRBV11-2 with TRBJ1-1, with no clear D. CDR1 and CDR2 from the germline V gene are SGHAT and FQNNGV. Trimming took 2 bases from V and 3 from J, leaving 7 bases between them. This CDR3 has 13 amino acids.

CDR3 nucleotide sequence: TGTGCCAGCAGCGCCGCTAGCGGGGGGGCCTACAATGAGCAGTTCTTC. Amino acid sequence: CASSAASGGAYNEQFF. V is TRBV13 and J is TRBJ2-1, with 12 bases identical to TRBD2. Losses at the gene ends were 5 bases for V and 2 bases for J; bases not matched to a gene: 4. The germline V gene has CDR1 PRHDT and CDR2 FYEKMQ (reference sequence). The CDR3 has 16 residues.

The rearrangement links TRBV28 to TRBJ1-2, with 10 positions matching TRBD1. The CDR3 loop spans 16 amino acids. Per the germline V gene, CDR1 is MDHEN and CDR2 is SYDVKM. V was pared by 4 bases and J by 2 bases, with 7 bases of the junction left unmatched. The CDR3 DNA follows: TGTGCCAGCAGTTCGGGACAGGGGAAGGCAAACTATGGCTACACCTTC. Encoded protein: CASSSGQGKANYGYTF.

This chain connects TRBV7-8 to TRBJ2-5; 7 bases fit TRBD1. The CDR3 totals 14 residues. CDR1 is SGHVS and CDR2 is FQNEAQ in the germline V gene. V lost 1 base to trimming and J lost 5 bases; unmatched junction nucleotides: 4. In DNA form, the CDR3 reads TGTGCCAGCAGCTTAGGGACAGGAGAGGAGACCCAGTACTTC. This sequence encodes CASSLGTGEETQYF. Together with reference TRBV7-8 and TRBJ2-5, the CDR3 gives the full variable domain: GAGVSQSPRYKVAKRGQDVALRCDPISGHVSLFWYQQALGQGPEFLTYFQNEAQLDKSGLPSDRFFAERPEGSVSTLKIQRTQQEDSAVYLCASSLGTGEETQYFGPGTRLLVL.

CDR3 in DNA: TGTGCCAGCAGTTTAGGTTCCCAGGGGGATTCACCCCTCCACTTT. It yields the protein CASSLGSQGDSPLHF. The J gene is TRBJ1-6, the V gene TRBV27, with TRBD1 matching over 7 bases. This CDR3 is built from 15 residues. V gave up 2 bases and J gave up 8 bases; unmatched junction bases: 6. CDR1 is MNHEY, CDR2 SMNVEV, per germline (reference sequence).

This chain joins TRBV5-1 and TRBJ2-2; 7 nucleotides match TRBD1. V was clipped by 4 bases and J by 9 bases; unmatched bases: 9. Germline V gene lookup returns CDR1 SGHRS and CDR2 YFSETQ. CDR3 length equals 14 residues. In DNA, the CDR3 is TGCGCCAGCAGCAAAGACAGGGATGGCAGGGAGCTGTTTTTT. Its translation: CASSKDRDGRELFF.